The 9 T cell receptor beta chains below all came from one sample that was sequenced in a study of OX40 agonist ivuxolimab in advanced cancers. TCRdb's copy holds only in-frame clones and misses some; the assay was immunoSEQ multiplex PCR. The table includes 50,000 to 65,000 clones, 80% to 90% detected once. Sequenced here: CD4+ or CD8+ T cells sorted from blood, sampled in a trial of the OX40 agonist ivuxolimab. The receptor source for this set is an adult with an advanced solid tumor such as melanoma, head and neck, liver or kidney cancer.

This clone was detected once. V is TRBV5-1 and J is TRBJ1-2; D ambiguous. Germline loops: CDR1 SGHRS, CDR2 YFSETQ. The V gene lost 0 bases and the J gene lost 7 bases, with 16 bases spanning the gap. The CDR3 runs 15 residues. The CDR3 sequence: CASSLESSIPPGYTF. As DNA, the CDR3 is TGCGCCAGCAGCTTGGAGAGTAGTATACCTCCTGGCTACACCTTC.

V gene TRBV10-3 combines with J gene TRBJ2-1, with unresolved D. The ends were cut back, 0 bases at V and 15 bases at J, with 12 bases in the middle. The CDR3 is 12 residues long. Germline V gene sequence: CDR1 ENHRY, CDR2 SYGVKD. The CDR3 sequence: CAISESGTRMFF. In DNA form, the CDR3 reads TGTGCCATCAGTGAGTCGGGAACCAGGATGTTCTTC.

This chain's CDR3 is CASSLGQGNSYEQYF. The CDR3 bases are TGTGCCAGCAGTTTGGGACAGGGAAACTCCTACGAGCAGTACTTC. The chain carries TRBV27 and TRBJ2-7; 9 bases agree with TRBD1. The trim removed 3 bases at V and 0 bases at J, leaving 3 bases unmatched. The CDR3 is 15 amino acids. CDR1 and CDR2 from the germline V gene are MNHEY and SMNVEV (reference sequence).

The J gene is TRBJ1-2, the V gene TRBV10-3, with a weak D call TRBD1 (5 bases). With 6 bases removed from V and 1 base from J, the gap between germline ends came to 18 bases. The CDR3 runs 16 residues. Germline CDR1 ENHRY, CDR2 SYGVKD. Here the CDR3 DNA reads TGTGCCATCAGGGACGGGACCGGGGGGTATAACTATGGCTACACCTTC. It codes for CAIRDGTGGYNYGYTF.

The chain links TRBV5-1 to TRBJ1-6; no reliable D call. The CDR3 is 14 residues long. The V gene lost 7 bases and the J gene lost 7 bases, with 15 bases spanning the gap. Germline-derived CDR1 and CDR2 are SGHRS and YFSETQ. The CDR3 here is CASGQDGLNSPLHF. CDR3 in DNA: TGCGCCAGCGGCCAGGACGGATTAAATTCACCCCTCCACTTT. The complete variable domain, with remaining parts taken from reference TRBV5-1 and TRBJ1-6, reads KAGVTQTPRYLIKTRGQQVTLSCSPISGHRSVSWYQQTPGQGLQFLFEYFSETQRNKGNFPGRFSGRQFSNSRSEMNVSTLELGDSALYLCASGQDGLNSPLHFGNGTRLTVT.

The chain links TRBV27 to TRBJ2-1, with D possibly matching TRBD2 (6 bases). CDR3 length equals 15 residues. With 6 bases removed from V and 0 bases from J, the gap between germline ends came to 12 bases. CDR1 and CDR2 from the germline V gene are MNHEY and SMNVEV (reference sequence). As DNA, the CDR3 is TGTGCCAGCAGCCCGACTAGGTTCTCCTACAATGAGCAGTTCTTC. Residues: CASSPTRFSYNEQFF.

Of note for this clone: This sample also contains other DNA sequences that code for the same CDR3. The chain employs TRBV6-6 and TRBJ1-1, with a possible D match to TRBD1 (5 bases). Germline V gene data show CDR1 as MNHNY and CDR2 as SVGAGI (reference sequence). The V end was cut by 0 bases, the J end by 1 base, with 6 bases between. This CDR3 is 14 amino acids long. The CDR3 here is CASSYSRGNTEAFF. The CDR3 DNA reads TGTGCCAGCAGTTACTCGAGGGGGAACACTGAAGCTTTCTTT.

A word on this clone: Other DNA sequences from this sample encode an identical CDR3 as well. This chain uses TRBV27 with TRBJ2-3, with D perhaps matching TRBD1 (5 bases). Looked up from germline, CDR1 is MNHEY and CDR2 is SMNVEV (reference sequence). This CDR3 contains 15 residues. V dropped 6 bases and J dropped 5 bases, with 18 bases sitting between them. CDR3 amino acids: CASSPFAKGEDTQYF. CDR3 sequence (DNA): TGTGCCAGCAGCCCTTTTGCGAAAGGGGAAGATACGCAGTATTTT.

The chain couples TRBV21-1 to TRBJ2-7. TRBV21-1 is a known pseudogene. The CDR3 runs 15 residues. The CDR3 DNA reads TGTGCCAGCAGCAAAATACGGAAGATGCCCTACGAGCAGTACTTC. Translation: CASSKIRKMPYEQYF.